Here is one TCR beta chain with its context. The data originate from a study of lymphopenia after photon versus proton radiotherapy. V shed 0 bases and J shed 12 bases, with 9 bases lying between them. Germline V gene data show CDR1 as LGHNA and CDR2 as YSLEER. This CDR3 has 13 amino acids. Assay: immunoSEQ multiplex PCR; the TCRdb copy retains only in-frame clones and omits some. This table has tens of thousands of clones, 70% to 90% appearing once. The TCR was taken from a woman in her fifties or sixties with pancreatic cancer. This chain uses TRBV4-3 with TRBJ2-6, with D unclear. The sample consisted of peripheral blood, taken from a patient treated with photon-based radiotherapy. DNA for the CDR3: TGCGCCAGCAGCCAAGATCGGTCCCGCGTCCTGACTTTC. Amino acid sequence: CASSQDRSRVLTF.